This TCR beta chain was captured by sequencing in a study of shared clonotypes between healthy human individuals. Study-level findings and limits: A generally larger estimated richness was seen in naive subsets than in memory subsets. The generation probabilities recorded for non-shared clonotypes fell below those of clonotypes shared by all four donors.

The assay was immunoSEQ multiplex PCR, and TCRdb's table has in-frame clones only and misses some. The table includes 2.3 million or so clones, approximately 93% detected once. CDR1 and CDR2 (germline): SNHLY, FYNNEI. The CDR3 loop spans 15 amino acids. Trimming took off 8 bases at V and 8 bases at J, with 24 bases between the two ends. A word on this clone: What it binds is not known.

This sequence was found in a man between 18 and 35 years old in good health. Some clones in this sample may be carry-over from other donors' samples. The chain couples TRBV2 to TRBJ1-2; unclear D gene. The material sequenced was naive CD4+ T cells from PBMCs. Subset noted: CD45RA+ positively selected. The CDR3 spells CASRMMGEGNQGYTF. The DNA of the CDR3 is TGTGCCAGCCGGATGATGGGAGAGGGCAATCAGGGCTACACCTTC.